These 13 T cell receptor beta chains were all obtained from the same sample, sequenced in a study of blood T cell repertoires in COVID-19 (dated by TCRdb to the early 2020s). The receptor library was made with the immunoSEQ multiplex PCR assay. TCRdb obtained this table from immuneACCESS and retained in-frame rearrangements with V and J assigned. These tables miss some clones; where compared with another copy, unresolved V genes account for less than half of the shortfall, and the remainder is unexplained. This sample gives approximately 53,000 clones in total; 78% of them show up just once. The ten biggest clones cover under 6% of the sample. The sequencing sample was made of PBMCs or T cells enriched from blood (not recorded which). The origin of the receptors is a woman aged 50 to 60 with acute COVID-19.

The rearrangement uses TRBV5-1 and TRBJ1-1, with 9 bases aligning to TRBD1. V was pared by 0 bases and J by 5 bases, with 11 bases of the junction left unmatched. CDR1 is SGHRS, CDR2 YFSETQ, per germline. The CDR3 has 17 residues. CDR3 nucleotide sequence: TGCGCCAGCAGCTTGGGGTACAGGGGGCGCGATAGGACTGAAGCTTTCTTT. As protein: CASSLGYRGRDRTEAFF.

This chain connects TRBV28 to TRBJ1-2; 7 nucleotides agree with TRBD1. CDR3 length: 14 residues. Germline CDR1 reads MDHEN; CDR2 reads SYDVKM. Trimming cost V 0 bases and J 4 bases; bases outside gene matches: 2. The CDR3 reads CASSLWSGGYGYTF. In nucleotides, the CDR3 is TGTGCCAGCAGTTTATGGTCAGGGGGCTATGGCTACACCTTC.

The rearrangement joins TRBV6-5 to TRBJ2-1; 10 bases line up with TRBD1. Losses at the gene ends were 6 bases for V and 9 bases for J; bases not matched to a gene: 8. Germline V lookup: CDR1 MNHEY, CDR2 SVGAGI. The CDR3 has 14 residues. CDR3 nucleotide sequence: TGTGCCAGCAGGGCCGGGACAGGGGAGGTTGAGCAGTTCTTC. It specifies CASRAGTGEVEQFF.

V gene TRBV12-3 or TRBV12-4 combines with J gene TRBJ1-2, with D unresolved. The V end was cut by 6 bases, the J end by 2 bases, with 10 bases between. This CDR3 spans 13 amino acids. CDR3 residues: CASRSTVNYGYTF. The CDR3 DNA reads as TGTGCCAGCAGATCTACGGTGAACTATGGCTACACCTTC.

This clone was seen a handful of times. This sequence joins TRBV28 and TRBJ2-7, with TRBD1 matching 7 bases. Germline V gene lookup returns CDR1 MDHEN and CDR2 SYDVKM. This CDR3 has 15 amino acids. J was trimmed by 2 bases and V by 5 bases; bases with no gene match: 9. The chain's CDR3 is CASSRDSLVTYEQYF. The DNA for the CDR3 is TGTGCCAGCAGTAGGGACAGCCTGGTTACCTACGAGCAGTACTTC.

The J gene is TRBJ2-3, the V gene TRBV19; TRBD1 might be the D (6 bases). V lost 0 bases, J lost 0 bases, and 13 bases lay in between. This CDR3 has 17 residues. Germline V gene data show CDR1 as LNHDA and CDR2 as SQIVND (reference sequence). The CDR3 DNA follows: TGTGCCAGTAGTATAGATGGCCGAGGGGGTAGCACAGATACGCAGTATTTT. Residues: CASSIDGRGGSTDTQYF. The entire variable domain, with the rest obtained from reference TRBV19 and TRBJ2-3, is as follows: DGGITQSPKYLFRKEGQNVTLSCEQNLNHDAMYWYRQDPGQGLRLIYYSQIVNDFQKGDIAEGYSVSREKKESFPLTVTSAQKNPTAFYLCASSIDGRGGSTDTQYFGPGTRLTVL.

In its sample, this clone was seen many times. The CDR3 region is CATSPGGSYNSPLHF. The DNA for the CDR3 is TGTGCCACCTCCCCGGGGGGCTCCTATAATTCACCCCTCCACTTT. The J gene is TRBJ1-6, the V gene TRBV6-5; TRBD1 might be the D (5 bases). CDR3 length equals 15 residues. CDR1 is MNHEY, CDR2 SVGAGI, per germline. Trimming removed 10 bases at V and 0 bases at J, with 13 bases between.

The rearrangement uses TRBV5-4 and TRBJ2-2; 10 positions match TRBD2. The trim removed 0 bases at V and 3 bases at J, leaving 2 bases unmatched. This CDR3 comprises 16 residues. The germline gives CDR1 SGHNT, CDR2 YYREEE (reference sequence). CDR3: CASSLVLAGDTGELFF. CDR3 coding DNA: TGTGCCAGCAGCTTGGTTCTAGCGGGGGACACCGGGGAGCTGTTTTTT.

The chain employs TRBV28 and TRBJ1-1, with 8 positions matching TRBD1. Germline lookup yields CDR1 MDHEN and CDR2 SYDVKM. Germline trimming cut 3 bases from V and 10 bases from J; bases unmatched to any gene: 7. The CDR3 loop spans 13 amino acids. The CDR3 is CASSFSLTGAAFF. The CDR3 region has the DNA TGTGCCAGCAGTTTCTCCCTGACAGGGGCAGCTTTCTTT.

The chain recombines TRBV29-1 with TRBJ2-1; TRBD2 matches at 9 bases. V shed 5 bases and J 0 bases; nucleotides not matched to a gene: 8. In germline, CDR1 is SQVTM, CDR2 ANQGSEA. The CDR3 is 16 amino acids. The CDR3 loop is CSVPLRGGSSYNEQFF. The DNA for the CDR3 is TGCAGCGTTCCTCTGCGGGGGGGGAGCTCCTACAATGAGCAGTTCTTC.

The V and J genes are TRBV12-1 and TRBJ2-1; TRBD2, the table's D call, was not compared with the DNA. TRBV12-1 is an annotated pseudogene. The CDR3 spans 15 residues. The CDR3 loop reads CASSFKSGGDCEQFF. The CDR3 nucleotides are TGTGCCAGCAGCTTTAAAAGCGGGGGGGACTGTGAGCAGTTCTTC.

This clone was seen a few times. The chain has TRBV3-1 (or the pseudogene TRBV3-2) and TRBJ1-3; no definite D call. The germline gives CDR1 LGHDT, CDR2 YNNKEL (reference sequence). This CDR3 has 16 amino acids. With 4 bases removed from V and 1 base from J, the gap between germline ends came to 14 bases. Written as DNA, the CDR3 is TGTGCCAGCAGCCTGGGAGGATTGCTGTCTGGAAACACCATATATTTT. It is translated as CASSLGGLLSGNTIYF.

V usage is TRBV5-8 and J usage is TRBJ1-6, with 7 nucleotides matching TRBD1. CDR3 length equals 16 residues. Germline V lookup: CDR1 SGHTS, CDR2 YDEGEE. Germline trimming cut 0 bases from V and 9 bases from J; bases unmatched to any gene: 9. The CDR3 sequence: CASSLEVGQNGSPLHF. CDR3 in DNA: TGTGCCAGCAGCTTGGAGGTGGGACAGAACGGTTCACCCCTCCACTTT.